This T cell receptor beta chain derives from a study of T cells in Graves' hyperthyroidism and ophthalmopathy. Study background: Peripheral blood was acquired at first diagnosis, ahead of any therapy whatsoever.

This clonotype showed up many times. CDR3 length: 15 residues. Germline V gives CDR1 MNHEY, CDR2 SMNVEV (reference sequence). V was pared by 0 bases and J by 4 bases, with 5 bases of the junction left unmatched. Researchers amplified the TCR beta CDR3 regions from RNA transcripts. TCR CDR3 underwent first-round RT-PCR with the HTBI primer set. TCRdb independently ran MiXCR on the multiplex PCR reads; one entry per CDR3 protein. The data contain 500,000 to 750,000 distinct CDR3 sequences, approximately 14% of them singletons. The origin of this receptor is a woman in her twenties or thirties with Graves' hyperthyroidism. Specimen: blood. The genes are TRBV27 and TRBJ2-7, with 8 bases identical to TRBD1. CDR3 amino acids: CASSLSTGEIYEQYF. CDR3 sequence (DNA): TGTGCCAGCAGTTTATCGACAGGGGAAATTTACGAGCAGTACTTC.